A selection of T cell receptor beta chains follows, all from one sample in a study of T cell repertoires in aging, cancer and after chemotherapy. MiXCR, applied by TCRdb to the multiplex PCR reads, yields one record per CDR3 protein. The sample contains 20,000 or so distinct CDR3 sequences, around 38% of which appear only once. Sequencing was performed on blood. The receptors originated from a human donor with a solid tumor. The CDR3 runs from the conserved cysteine through the conserved F or W. Fields, in order: J gene, clone size, V gene, D gene, CDR3 DNA, CDR3 protein. D genes are given only for firm matches. The size field is filled for only some rows; it gives once, few, many or a size class.

>TRBJ2-1|few|TRBV11-1|TRBD2
TGTGCCAGCAGCTTAGACGGGACTAGCGGGGGTAATGAGCAGTTCTTC
CASSLDGTSGGNEQFF
>TRBJ2-1|few|TRBV6-2/TRBV6-3|.
TGTGCCAGCAGTTACTCGAGGGGGACTGTTTACAATGAGCAGTTCTTC
CASSYSRGTVYNEQFF
>TRBJ2-1|few|TRBV6-1|.
TGTGCCAGCAGTGAAACGGGATACGAGCAGTTCTTC
CASSETGYEQFF
>TRBJ2-3|.|TRBV27|.
TGTGCCAGCAGTTTGAGGATCGGCTATACAGATACGCAGTATTTT
CASSLRIGYTDTQYF
>TRBJ2-2|.|TRBV6-2/TRBV6-3|.
TGTGCCAGCAGGCGGATAGCGGAGTCGAAAGGGGAGCTGTTTTTT
CASRRIAESKGELFF
>TRBJ2-3|.|TRBV5-6|TRBD2
TGTGCCAGCAGCCCGGGACTAGCGGGGGTGAGAGATACGCAGTATTTT
CASSPGLAGVRDTQYF
>TRBJ2-2|.|TRBV20-1|TRBD1
TGCAGTGCTAGGGGACAGGGGAACACCGGGGAGCTGTTTTTT
CSARGQGNTGELFF
>TRBJ2-6|.|TRBV7-6|.
TGTGCCAGCAGCTCACAGACCTCTGGGGCCAACGTCCTGACTTTC
CASSSQTSGANVLTF
>TRBJ2-1|few|TRBV7-2|.
TGTGCCAGCAGCTGGAGGACAAGAGGATACAATGAGCAGTTCTTC
CASSWRTRGYNEQFF
>TRBJ1-6|few|TRBV12-3/TRBV12-4|TRBD1
TGTGCCAGCAGTTTAGTCAGGACAGGGTTTGATTCACCCCTCCACTTT
CASSLVRTGFDSPLHF
>TRBJ2-5|few|TRBV6-2/TRBV6-3|.
TGTGCCAGCAGTTACGAGGGTCGAGAGACCCAGTACTTC
CASSYEGRETQYF
>TRBJ2-7|.|TRBV4-3|.
TGCGCCAGCAGCCAAGAGACGGGAACCTACGAGCAGTACTTC
CASSQETGTYEQYF
>TRBJ2-3|.|TRBV11-1|TRBD2
TGTGCCAGCAGCCGAGGACTAGCGCGGTCAGATACGCAGTATTTT
CASSRGLARSDTQYF
>TRBJ1-2|few|TRBV13|.
TGTGCCAGCAGCTTACCCGGCCGGGGAGGCTACACCTTC
CASSLPGRGGYTF
>TRBJ2-1|.|TRBV6-4|.
TGTGCCAGCAGTGACTCTGCCGAGAGGGGTTACAATGAGCAGTTCTTC
CASSDSAERGYNEQFF
>TRBJ1-1|.|TRBV2|.
TGTGCCAGCAGGGCTGACAGGCGGGATGCTTTCTTT
CASRADRRDAFF
>TRBJ2-1|.|TRBV15|TRBD2
TGTGCCACCAGCAGAGGGACTAGCGGCTCCTACAATGAGCAGTTCTTC
CATSRGTSGSYNEQFF
>TRBJ2-7|few|TRBV7-2|TRBD1
TGTGCCAGCAGCCCACCGGGACAGGGCTACGAGCAGTACTTC
CASSPPGQGYEQYF
>TRBJ2-4|.|TRBV19|.
TGTGCCAGTACGCCGCAGGGGAAACGGATAGCCAAAAACATTCAGTACTTC
CASTPQGKRIAKNIQYF
>TRBJ1-2|.|TRBV5-4|.
TGTGCCAGCTCATGGGCGGGCCGGAGTTATGGCTACACCTTC
CASSWAGRSYGYTF
>TRBJ1-6|few|TRBV27|.
TGTGCCAGCACCTACTCCTATAATTCACCCCTCCACTTT
CASTYSYNSPLHF
>TRBJ1-4|.|TRBV5-1|.
TGCGCCAGCAGCTTGTACGGGGTTGTAGAAGAAAAACTGTTTTTT
CASSLYGVVEEKLFF
>TRBJ1-5|.|TRBV6-5|.
TGTGCCAGCAGCGGGGGTTATAGCAATCAGCCCCAGCATTTT
CASSGGYSNQPQHF
>TRBJ2-1|medium-sized|TRBV29-1|.
TGCAGCGTTGTGCCCTCACTCAATGAGCAGTTCTTC
CSVVPSLNEQFF
>TRBJ2-2|medium-sized|TRBV19|TRBD2
TGTGCCAGTAGTGTACTAGCGGGAGGCACCGGGGAGCTGTTTTTT
CASSVLAGGTGELFF
>TRBJ2-1|few|TRBV27|TRBD2
TGTGCCAGCAGCTCAATGGTAGCGGGGGAGTCAGGGGATGAGCAGTTCTTC
CASSSMVAGESGDEQFF
>TRBJ1-1|.|TRBV19|TRBD1
TGTGCCAGTAGTGTAAACCGGGACAGGGGCTTTTATATAGTAATAAAAGAAGCTTTCTTT
CASSVNRDRGFYIVIKEAFF
>TRBJ1-1|.|TRBV20-1|TRBD1
TGCAGTGCTAGAGAAGACAGGGGGGTCACTGAAGCTTTCTTT
CSAREDRGVTEAFF
>TRBJ1-1|.|TRBV6-2/TRBV6-3|TRBD1
TGTGCCAGCAGTTACAGGACAGGGACCCTTACCGTCGAGAACACTGAAGCTTTCTTT
CASSYRTGTLTVENTEAFF
>TRBJ1-4|.|TRBV5-1|TRBD1
TGCGCCAGCAGCTCGGGGACAGTGACGGGTGGTGAAAAACTGTTTTTT
CASSSGTVTGGEKLFF
>TRBJ2-1|.|TRBV5-4|TRBD1
TGTGCCAGCAGCTTGAAGGGACAGGGGGCGAATGAGCAGTTCTTC
CASSLKGQGANEQFF
>TRBJ2-7|few|TRBV11-1|.
TGTGCCAGCAGCCCTCGGACAGAACATACCTACGAGCAGTACTTC
CASSPRTEHTYEQYF
>TRBJ1-5|few|TRBV6-1|.
TGTGCCAGCAGGGACTACTCCCAGGGATTTCAGCCCCAGCATTTT
CASRDYSQGFQPQHF
>TRBJ2-1|.|TRBV7-9|TRBD2
TGTGCCAGCAGCCAACGGAGCGGGAGGGATGAGCAGTTCTTC
CASSQRSGRDEQFF
>TRBJ1-2|.|TRBV6-1|.
TGTGCCAGCATGACCCTGTATGGCTACACCTTC
CASMTLYGYTF
>TRBJ1-4|few|TRBV15|.
TGTGCCACCAGCAGAGCGTTGCACCCAAATGAAAAACTGTTTTTT
CATSRALHPNEKLFF
>TRBJ2-5|few|TRBV5-5|.
TGTGCCAGCAGCGTAGGGGCTGTGCAAGAGACCCAGTACTTC
CASSVGAVQETQYF
>TRBJ2-3|few|TRBV5-1|.
TGCGCCAGCAGCTTGGAGGGGGAAGCGTTCACAGATACGCAGTATTTT
CASSLEGEAFTDTQYF
>TRBJ2-3|few|TRBV10-3|.
TGTGCCATCGGGGGGCAGGAGGCCGATACGCAGTATTTT
CAIGGQEADTQYF
>TRBJ2-5|few|TRBV12-3/TRBV12-4|.
TGTGCCAGCACTCTACCTGGGATGGAGACCCAGTACTTC
CASTLPGMETQYF
>TRBJ2-1|.|TRBV10-3|TRBD2
TGTGCCATCAGTATAAAAGCGGGAGTTAACAATGAGCAGTTCTTC
CAISIKAGVNNEQFF
>TRBJ2-2|.|TRBV18|TRBD1
TGTGCCAGCTCACCACTCGGAGGACAGGGGTCCGGGGAGCTGTTTTTT
CASSPLGGQGSGELFF
>TRBJ2-3|.|TRBV18|TRBD1
TGTGCCAGCTCACCACTTGATCCGGGACAGGGAAAGGTAGGCGGCACAGATACGCAGTATTTT
CASSPLDPGQGKVGGTDTQYF
>TRBJ2-1|.|TRBV6-2/TRBV6-3|.
TGTGCCAGCAGCCTTACTCTATACAATGAGCAGTTCTTC
CASSLTLYNEQFF
>TRBJ2-3|.|TRBV5-4|.
TGTGCCAGCAGCCGCTCTGGGGGGTATGTTGGCACAGATACGCAGTATTTT
CASSRSGGYVGTDTQYF
>TRBJ2-5|.|TRBV5-1|.
TGCGCCAGCAGCACGGGCCAAGAGACCCAGTACTTC
CASSTGQETQYF
>TRBJ1-6|few|TRBV6-5|.
TGTGCCAGCAGTGCCCAAGACAGCCTCGGGACCCTCCACTTT
CASSAQDSLGTLHF
>TRBJ2-5|.|TRBV18|TRBD1
TGTGCCAGCTCACCCGAGACAGGGTCGGGGGAGACCCAGTACTTC
CASSPETGSGETQYF
>TRBJ1-3|.|TRBV18|.
TGTGCCAGCTCACCCCGGGCAGTTAACTCTGGAAACACCATATATTTT
CASSPRAVNSGNTIYF
>TRBJ2-2|medium-sized|TRBV19|.
TGTGCCAGTAGTATAAGTGTGAACACCGGGGAGCTGTTTTTT
CASSISVNTGELFF
>TRBJ2-3|.|TRBV19|TRBD2
TGTGCCAGTAGCCTGACTAGCGGTACAGATACGCAGTATTTT
CASSLTSGTDTQYF
>TRBJ1-2|.|TRBV30|.
TGTGCCTGGAGAGGGCAGCCAGGAATGGGCTACACCTTC
CAWRGQPGMGYTF
>TRBJ2-1|.|TRBV28|.
TGTGCCAGCGGCAGGTTTGGTGAGCAGTTCTTC
CASGRFGEQFF
>TRBJ1-6|.|TRBV5-6|.
TGTGCCAGCAGCTTGGTTCTTAATTCACCCCTCCACTTT
CASSLVLNSPLHF
>TRBJ2-5|.|TRBV5-4|TRBD2
TGTGCCAGCAGCCGTCCCGGGACTATGGAGACCCAGTACTTC
CASSRPGTMETQYF
>TRBJ2-7|.|TRBV7-9|.
TGTGCCAGCAGCCCCCCTGCGGTCGGCTCCGTGTCCTACGAGCAGTACTTC
CASSPPAVGSVSYEQYF
>TRBJ2-7|once|TRBV19|.
TGTGCCAGTAGAAATGGGGGTTCCTACGAGCAGTACTTC
CASRNGGSYEQYF
>TRBJ2-5|medium-sized|TRBV29-1|.
TGCAGCGTTGAAGGTGGGGCGGGGGAGACCCAGTACTTC
CSVEGGAGETQYF
>TRBJ2-3|.|TRBV10-3|TRBD2
TGTGCCATCAGTGGGGCTAGCGGGGGGGCCGGTACAGATACGCAGTATTTT
CAISGASGGAGTDTQYF
>TRBJ2-1|few|TRBV6-1|.
TGTGCCAGCAGTGGTCTGGCGAGGGGAGCCTACAATGAGCAGTTCTTC
CASSGLARGAYNEQFF